This T cell receptor beta chain comes out of a study of blood T cell repertoires in COVID-19. Study overall: Sites across the United States, Italy and Spain contributed samples from acute and convalescent COVID-19.

V lost 6 bases and J lost 3; bases outside the gene matches: 3. The CDR3 sequence is 13 residues long. TCRdb's copy holds only in-frame clones and misses some; the assay was immunoSEQ multiplex PCR. This repertoire shows fewer than 200,000 clones, roughly 70% found once; its top ten account for 3%. The chain links TRBV12-3 or TRBV12-4 to TRBJ1-1; 8 bases match TRBD1. Sequencing was carried out using peripheral blood. The clonotype comes from a woman of 80 years or more with acute or convalescent COVID-19. CDR3 protein: CASRRTGHTEAFF. CDR3 DNA: TGTGCCAGCAGACGGACAGGGCACACTGAAGCTTTCTTT.